This T cell receptor beta chain originates from a study of cytomegalovirus exposure and HLA in healthy donors. Across the study: Some 85 million unique TCRs, all from HLA-typed donors, were included in an early release of the data. Study-level findings and limits: Later, an analysis found that common viral pathogens appeared to be linked with several of the most significant clusters. A previous analysis found most TCR beta V segments productive roughly 87% or roughly 30% of the time. The investigators catalogued 164 TCR beta chains as cytomegalovirus-associated.

On this clone: Its antigen is unidentified.

Germline CDR1 is MNHNY and CDR2 is SVGAGI (reference sequence). The CDR3 is made up of 16 amino acids. J lost 2 bases, V lost 2 bases, and 9 bases had no gene match. PCR involved 60 Vbeta and 13 Jbeta primers. TCRdb's copy holds only in-frame clones and misses some; the assay was immunoSEQ multiplex PCR. The sample records fewer than 150,000 clones, 70% to 85% being singletons. Sequencing used PBMCs. This clonotype was obtained from a man aged 40-50 years in good health and CMV-seropositive. The rearrangement joins TRBV6-6 to TRBJ2-7; TRBD2 matches 7 bases. DNA for the CDR3: TGTGCCAGCAGTTACCCTTTAGCGGGTAACCCCTACGAGCAGTACTTC. This encodes CASSYPLAGNPYEQYF.